Following are 28 T cell receptor beta chains from one sample sequenced in a study of Tregs in tolerant kidney transplant recipients (dated by TCRdb to the late 2010s). The library was generated by the immunoSEQ multiplex PCR assay. Sourced from immuneACCESS, this table was stored by TCRdb with only in-frame sequences that have V and J called. A share of the clones is absent; for the studies checked, an unresolved V gene accounts for under half, and the remainder has no known explanation. The table for this sample lists approximately 60,000 clones; around 83% of them were counted only once. The top ten clonotypes cover about 5.5% of the sample. The specimen sequenced was CD4+ T cells from blood. All receptors come from a human donor in good health.

This clone was counted once. The V and J genes are TRBV7-2 and TRBJ2-1; 13 bases match TRBD2. Trimming cost V 2 bases and J 10 bases; bases outside gene matches: 5. This CDR3 is built from 15 residues. The germline V gene encodes CDR1 SGHTA and CDR2 FQGNSA. Written as DNA, the CDR3 is TGTGCCAGCAGCTTAACACTAGCGGGGGGGCTGGAGCAGTTCTTC. Translation: CASSLTLAGGLEQFF.

The chain has TRBV27 and TRBJ1-5; D might be TRBD1 (5 bases). The CDR3 extends over 15 amino acids. Germline-derived CDR1 and CDR2 are MNHEY and SMNVEV (reference sequence). V lost 6 bases to trimming and J lost 4 bases, with 16 bases between them. CDR3 amino acids: CASRLQGRGNQPQHF. CDR3 DNA sequence: TGTGCCAGCAGACTTCAAGGGAGGGGAAATCAGCCCCAGCATTTT.

This chain links TRBV5-1 with TRBJ2-1, with D maybe TRBD1 (5 bases). V gave up 1 base and J gave up 9 bases, with 17 bases separating them. CDR1 is SGHRS and CDR2 is YFSETQ in the germline V gene. This CDR3 comprises 15 residues. The CDR3 nucleotides read TGCGCCAGCAGCTTGTTAGGGGCGCCCTATACTGAGCAGTTCTTC. Translation gives CASSLLGAPYTEQFF.

J is TRBJ1-1 and V is TRBV7-2, with D unresolved. CDR3 length: 14 residues. V shed 5 bases and J shed 7 bases, with 17 bases lying between them. CDR1 and CDR2 (germline): SGHTA, FQGNSA. The CDR3 region is CASSLVPAGLEAFF. Here the CDR3 DNA reads TGTGCCAGCAGCCTCGTTCCAGCCGGCCTTGAAGCTTTCTTT.

A note on this clone: Other DNA sequences in this specimen translate into the identical CDR3. The chain recombines TRBV30 with TRBJ1-3; the D gene is possibly TRBD1 (6 bases). The germline V gene encodes CDR1 GTSNPN and CDR2 SVGIG (reference sequence). Between the trimmed V and J ends, which lost 3 bases and 0 bases, there was a span of 15 bases. The CDR3 runs 16 residues. CDR3 loop: CAWSAGGADSGNTIYF. In DNA, the CDR3 is TGTGCCTGGAGCGCCGGGGGGGCAGACTCTGGAAACACCATATATTTT.

The chain links TRBV4-2 to TRBJ1-6, with a weak D call TRBD1 (5 bases). There are 16 residues in the CDR3. Germline V CDR1 and CDR2: LGHNA, YNFKEQ. Trimming left V 3 bases short and J 11 bases short, with 20 bases between. The CDR3 coding sequence is TGTGCCAGCAGCCAGGTAACCGGGACCCTAGATGCACCCCTCCACTTT. Protein sequence: CASSQVTGTLDAPLHF.

J is TRBJ2-3 and V is TRBV27; the match to TRBD2 covers 7 bases. CDR1 is MNHEY and CDR2 is SMNVEV in the germline V gene (reference sequence). This CDR3 comprises 15 residues. The ends lost 3 bases at V and 2 bases at J; junction bases unmatched: 5. The CDR3 spells CASSLGGFPTDTQYF. CDR3 in DNA: TGTGCCAGCAGTTTGGGAGGGTTTCCCACAGATACGCAGTATTTT.

The sample holds one count of this clone. The chain has TRBV30 and TRBJ2-1; D remains ambiguous. V dropped 7 bases and J dropped 3 bases, with 10 bases sitting between them. This CDR3 is 12 amino acids long. The germline V gene encodes CDR1 GTSNPN and CDR2 SVGIG (reference sequence). CDR3 coding DNA: TGTGCCTTGGACCGGAGCTACAATGAGCAGTTCTTC. As protein: CALDRSYNEQFF.

The chain couples TRBV23-1 to TRBJ2-1, with D possibly TRBD1 on 5 matching bases. TRBV23-1 is flagged as an ORF with uncertain function. This CDR3 is built from 18 residues. Trimming pared 1 base from V and 1 base from J, leaving 17 bases between. CDR3 sequence: CASSQLPGRAGSYNEQFF. CDR3 coding DNA: TGCGCCAGCAGTCAATTACCGGGCCGGGCAGGGTCCTACAATGAGCAGTTCTTC.

The V and J genes are TRBV6-5 and TRBJ1-2; D gene unclear. The CDR3 length is 12 residues. Germline CDR1 and CDR2: MNHEY and SVGAGI. V lost 6 bases, J lost 6 bases, and 11 bases lay in between. CDR3 in amino acids: CASRLDFNGYTF. The DNA of the CDR3 is TGTGCCAGCAGACTTGATTTCAATGGCTACACCTTC.

The chain combines TRBV14 with TRBJ1-2; 7 positions agree with TRBD1. Germline V gene data show CDR1 as SGHDN and CDR2 as FVKESK. This CDR3 has 16 residues. Trimming at V came to 1 base and at J to 2 bases, leaving 7 bases not matched to a gene. The CDR3 DNA is TGTGCCAGCAGCCAAGGGCGGGACAGAAAAAACTATGGCTACACCTTC. Amino acids: CASSQGRDRKNYGYTF.

V gene TRBV12-5 combines with J gene TRBJ2-5, with D hard to call. The V end was cut by 3 bases, the J end by 4 bases, with 6 bases between. Looked up from germline, CDR1 is LGHNT and CDR2 is FRNRAP. The CDR3 has 12 amino acids. For the CDR3, the DNA is TGTGCTAGTGGTTTTAGTGTAGAGACCCAGTACTTC. This encodes CASGFSVETQYF.

This chain uses TRBV30 with TRBJ2-4; a possible D gene is TRBD2 (6 bases). In germline, CDR1 is GTSNPN, CDR2 SVGIG (reference sequence). The ends were cut back, 7 bases at V and 0 bases at J, with 22 bases in the middle. The CDR3 is made up of 17 amino acids. This chain's CDR3 is CASKAAGRMLAKNIQYF. In DNA form, the CDR3 reads TGTGCCTCAAAGGCAGCGGGCCGGATGTTAGCCAAAAACATTCAGTACTTC.

The chain combines TRBV7-6 with TRBJ1-2; 8 nucleotides agree with TRBD1. CDR1 is SGHVS, CDR2 FNYEAQ, per germline. Trimming removed 0 bases from V and 4 bases from J; junction bases left unmatched: 4. The CDR3 totals 15 residues. CDR3 nucleotides: TGTGCCAGCAGCTTAGCCGACAGGGGTCCCTATGGCTACACCTTC. It is translated as CASSLADRGPYGYTF.

This rearrangement joins TRBV11-2 to TRBJ2-5, with D possibly matching TRBD2 (7 bases). Germline CDR1 reads SGHAT; CDR2 reads FQNNGV. The CDR3 contains 13 residues. V lost 5 bases and J 5 bases, leaving 12 bases between the germline ends. CDR3 amino acids: CASSGGAGETQYF. The CDR3 nucleotides are TGTGCCAGCAGCGGGGGGGCCGGGGAGACCCAGTACTTC.

In its sample, this clone was seen once. The chain uses TRBV11-2 and TRBJ2-7; D remains ambiguous. Trimming removed 1 base from V and 5 bases from J, with 12 bases in between. There are 14 residues in the CDR3. Per the germline V gene, CDR1 is SGHAT and CDR2 is FQNNGV. CDR3 amino acids: CASSLGGFGHEQYF. CDR3 nucleotides: TGTGCCAGCAGCTTAGGTGGGTTCGGGCACGAGCAGTACTTC.

The J gene is TRBJ1-2, the V gene TRBV9, with a weak D call TRBD1 (5 bases). Deletions cut 3 bases from V and 8 bases from J, with 23 bases between. Germline V gives CDR1 SGDLS, CDR2 YYNGEE. The length of the CDR3 is 16 residues. In nucleotides, the CDR3 is TGTGCCAGCAGCGGAACCCGGGGGGTCACCTGGGTAGGCTACACCTTC. Residues: CASSGTRGVTWVGYTF.

This chain connects TRBV18 to TRBJ2-2, with D uncertain. CDR3 size: 15 residues. Between the trimmed V and J ends, which lost 2 bases and 4 bases, there was a span of 11 bases. Per the germline V gene, CDR1 is KGHSH and CDR2 is LQKENI. The CDR3 nucleotides are TGTGCCAGCTCACCAACGGGCGGACCCACCGGGGAGCTGTTTTTT. Translating gives CASSPTGGPTGELFF. The whole variable domain, filled in from reference TRBV18 and TRBJ2-2, reads NAGVMQNPRHLVRRRGQEARLRCSPMKGHSHVYWYRQLPEEGLKFMVYLQKENIIDESGMPKERFSAEFPKEGPSILRIQQVVRGDSAAYFCASSPTGGPTGELFFGEGSRLTVL.

The J gene is TRBJ1-3, the V gene TRBV2; perhaps TRBD1 as D (6 bases). The CDR3 loop spans 15 amino acids. Germline V gives CDR1 SNHLY, CDR2 FYNNEI. Trimming pared 6 bases from V and 7 bases from J, leaving 19 bases between. CDR3 in DNA: TGTGCCAGCAGGAAGGGGGGGGCAAAAGGGAACACCATATATTTT. It yields the protein CASRKGGAKGNTIYF. The variable domain in full, with the rest retrieved from reference TRBV2 and TRBJ1-3, is EPEVTQTPSHQVTQMGQEVILRCVPISNHLYFYWYRQILGQKVEFLVSFYNNEISEKSEIFDDQFSVERPDGSNFTLKIRSTKLEDSAMYFCASRKGGAKGNTIYFGEGSWLTVV.

This chain uses TRBV7-2 with TRBJ2-7; D call uncertain. The germline V and J ends were trimmed by 4 bases and 1 base, with 11 bases remaining between them. Germline lookup yields CDR1 SGHTA and CDR2 FQGNSA. The CDR3 runs to 14 residues. The CDR3 loop is CASSWTVPSYEQYF. DNA of the CDR3: TGTGCCAGCAGCTGGACGGTCCCTTCCTACGAGCAGTACTTC.

The chain recombines TRBV4-1 with TRBJ1-5; no clear D gene. The CDR3 totals 16 residues. Germline lookup yields CDR1 MGHRA and CDR2 YSYEKL. V lost 4 bases to trimming and J lost 6 bases, with 19 bases between them. The CDR3 DNA is TGCGCCAGCAGCCCTACGATTGTTGGGTTTGGTCAGCCCCAGCATTTT. Translated, it gives CASSPTIVGFGQPQHF.

The chain couples TRBV2 to TRBJ2-5, with TRBD2 matching over 8 bases. The CDR3 contains 15 residues. With V trimmed by 10 bases and J by 1 base, 11 bases remained unmatched. Germline V CDR1 and CDR2: SNHLY, FYNNEI. CDR3 bases: TGTGCCACATCTCCCGGCGGGGGGCCCCAAGAGACCCAGTACTTC. Its protein is CATSPGGGPQETQYF.

The V gene is TRBV5-1, the J gene TRBJ1-5; D gene ambiguous. CDR1 is SGHRS and CDR2 is YFSETQ in the germline V gene. V lost 2 bases to trimming and J lost 3 bases, with 6 bases between them. This CDR3 spans 13 amino acids. The CDR3 sequence: CASSLNPNQPQHF. As DNA, the CDR3 is TGCGCCAGCAGCTTAAACCCCAATCAGCCCCAGCATTTT.

The CDR3 coding sequence is TGTGCCAGCAGCTTAGAAAGGGGAGAGCAGTTCTTC. Translated, it gives CASSLERGEQFF. The chain recombines TRBV11-2 with TRBJ2-1; D may be TRBD1 (5 bases). This CDR3 region has 12 residues. Trimming took off 0 bases at V and 10 bases at J, with 7 bases between the two ends. Germline CDR1 SGHAT, CDR2 FQNNGV.

The chain is built from TRBV7-2 and TRBJ1-2, with a tentative D call TRBD1 (5 bases). Trimming shortened V by 3 bases and J by 4 bases, and 9 bases separated the two germline ends. The CDR3 covers 13 residues. Germline loops: CDR1 SGHTA, CDR2 FQGNSA. The CDR3 loop reads CASSFARVYGYTF. As DNA, the CDR3 is TGTGCCAGCAGCTTCGCCAGGGTCTATGGCTACACCTTC.

The chain couples TRBV14 to TRBJ2-7, with a tentative D call TRBD1 (6 bases). The CDR3 is 15 residues long. Trimming pared 4 bases from V and 3 bases from J, leaving 16 bases between. The germline CDR1 and CDR2 sequences are SGHDN and FVKESK. CDR3 sequence (DNA): TGTGCCAGCAGCCCCTATGGGGGCAACAACTACGAGCAGTACTTC. This gives the protein CASSPYGGNNYEQYF.

Only one count was recorded for this clone. This sequence joins TRBV18 and TRBJ1-1; a weak D match, TRBD1 (6 bases). The CDR3 length is 14 residues. Per germline, CDR1 KGHSH and CDR2 LQKENI. Trimming removed 5 bases from V and 1 base from J, with 11 bases in between. CDR3 sequence: CASSLQGWNTEAFF. For the CDR3, the DNA is TGTGCCAGCTCATTGCAGGGGTGGAACACTGAAGCTTTCTTT.

The V and J genes are TRBV5-1 and TRBJ2-7; TRBD2 matches at 8 bases. The J segment lost 2 bases and the V segment lost 0 bases, leaving 10 bases of the junction unmatched. This CDR3 region has 17 residues. Per germline, CDR1 SGHRS and CDR2 YFSETQ. CDR3 nucleotides: TGCGCCAGCAGCTTGGCCGCGGGTAGCGGGGCCCCCTACGAGCAGTACTTC. Translating gives CASSLAAGSGAPYEQYF.